Each of the 5 T cell receptor beta chains below was sequenced from the same sample in a study of cytomegalovirus exposure and HLA in healthy donors. A multiplex PCR was run with 60 Vbeta primers and 13 Jbeta primers. Assay used: immunoSEQ multiplex PCR; TCRdb lists only in-frame clones, some missing. Of about 140,000 clones in the sample, over 70% were seen once. Sequences were obtained from PBMCs. These receptors came from a male donor in good health and CMV-seronegative.

V gene TRBV11-2 combines with J gene TRBJ2-1; D call uncertain. CDR1 SGHAT and CDR2 FQNNGV come from the germline V gene. Trimming took 5 bases from V and 1 from J, leaving 12 bases between them. The CDR3 runs to 15 residues. CDR3 coding DNA: TGTGCCAGCAGCCTGGAGTTTGATTCCTACAATGAGCAGTTCTTC. It translates to CASSLEFDSYNEQFF.

This chain joins TRBV7-2 and TRBJ1-2; D remains ambiguous. Trimming shortened V by 5 bases and J by 8 bases, and 15 bases separated the two germline ends. The germline V gene has CDR1 SGHTA and CDR2 FQGNSA. The CDR3 covers 13 residues. CDR3 bases: TGTGCCAGCAGCCCCCCCCAGTCGGGGGGCTACACCTTC. This sequence encodes CASSPPQSGGYTF. The full variable domain, its missing parts supplied by reference TRBV7-2 and TRBJ1-2, is GAGVSQSPSNKVTEKGKDVELRCDPISGHTALYWYRQSLGQGLEFLIYFQGNSAPDKSGLPSDRFSAERTGGSVSTLTIQRTQQEDSAVYLCASSPPQSGGYTFGSGTRLTVV.

Only a few counts were recorded for this clone. V and J are TRBV4-1 and TRBJ2-3; the match to TRBD2 covers 10 bases. The germline gives CDR1 MGHRA, CDR2 YSYEKL. The CDR3 has 18 amino acids. V was pared by 0 bases and J by 5 bases, with 11 bases of the junction left unmatched. Here the CDR3 reads CASSQDRQRGGGRDTQYF. For the CDR3, the DNA is TGCGCCAGCAGCCAAGATCGGCAGCGGGGGGGCGGAAGAGATACGCAGTATTTT.

V usage is TRBV7-2 and J usage is TRBJ2-7; D is undetermined. Germline values: CDR1 SGHTA, CDR2 FQGNSA. The ends were cut back, 2 bases at V and 2 bases at J, with 4 bases in the middle. This CDR3 spans 12 amino acids. CDR3 residues: CASSLLTYEQYF. The CDR3 DNA sequence: TGTGCCAGCAGCTTACTTACCTACGAGCAGTACTTC.

This clone was counted a few times. The rearrangement uses TRBV6-6 and TRBJ2-3; TRBD2 agrees at 9 bases. The CDR3 runs 15 residues. The J segment lost 2 bases and the V segment lost 6 bases, leaving 6 bases of the junction unmatched. Germline V gene data show CDR1 as MNHNY and CDR2 as SVGAGI (reference sequence). CDR3 region: CASRRLADPTDTQYF. CDR3 DNA: TGTGCCAGCAGACGACTAGCGGACCCCACAGATACGCAGTATTTT.